This TCR beta chain emerged from a study of cytomegalovirus exposure and HLA in healthy donors. The study, taken as a whole, reports: HLA allele associations emerged for around 15,000 TCR beta sequences in a later analysis, at 0.05 false discovery rate.

A word on this clone: Antigen: not known.

V gave up 6 bases and J gave up 3 bases; unmatched junction bases: 12. The germline gives CDR1 ENHRY, CDR2 SYGVKD. This CDR3 is built from 16 residues. Use of 60 Vbeta and 13 Jbeta primers characterized the PCR. The protocol was immunoSEQ multiplex PCR, while the TCRdb copy is restricted to in-frame clones and leaves out a portion. Among roughly 130,000 clones listed, around 69% were seen once. The rearrangement uses TRBV10-3 and TRBJ2-7; 9 nucleotides match TRBD1. This receptor was obtained from a human donor in good health. Sequenced sample: PBMCs. CDR3 bases: TGTGCCATCAGCGACGCCCGGGACAGGGCAAACTACGAGCAGTACTTC. This encodes CAISDARDRANYEQYF.